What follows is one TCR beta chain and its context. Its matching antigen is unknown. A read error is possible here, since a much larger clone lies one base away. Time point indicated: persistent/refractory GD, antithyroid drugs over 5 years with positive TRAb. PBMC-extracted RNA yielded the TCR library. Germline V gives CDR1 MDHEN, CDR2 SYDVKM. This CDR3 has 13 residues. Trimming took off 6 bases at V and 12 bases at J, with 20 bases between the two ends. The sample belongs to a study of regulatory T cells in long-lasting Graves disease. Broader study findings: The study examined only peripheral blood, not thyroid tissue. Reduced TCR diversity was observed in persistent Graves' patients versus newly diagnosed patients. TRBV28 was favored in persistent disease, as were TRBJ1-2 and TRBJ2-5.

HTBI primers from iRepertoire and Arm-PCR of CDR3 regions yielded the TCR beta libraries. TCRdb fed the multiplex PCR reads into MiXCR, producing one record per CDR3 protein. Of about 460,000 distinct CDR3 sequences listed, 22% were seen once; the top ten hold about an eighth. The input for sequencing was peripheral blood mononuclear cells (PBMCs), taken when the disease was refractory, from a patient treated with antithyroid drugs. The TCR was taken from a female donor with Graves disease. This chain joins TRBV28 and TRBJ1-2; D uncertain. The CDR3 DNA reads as TGTGCCAGCAGACTAGAGAGAGGGCACGGCCACACCTTC. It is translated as CASRLERGHGHTF.